Detailed here is one T cell receptor beta chain. The antigen remains unidentified. A read error may explain this, as a much larger clone is one base away. The sample originates from a study of regulatory T cells in long-lasting Graves disease. On the study more broadly: Duration of antithyroid drug therapy among newly diagnosed Graves' patients was under 3 months.

Findings and limits, study-wide: When disease was persistent, TRBV28, TRBJ1-2 and TRBJ2-5 were the favored segments. Lower TCR diversity characterized persistent Graves' patients relative to newly diagnosed patients.

The authors built TCR beta libraries using iRepertoire HTBI primers and Arm-PCR of CDR3 regions. TCRdb analysed the multiplex PCR reads with MiXCR anew, one entry per CDR3 protein. This sample yields roughly 380,000 distinct CDR3 sequences, of which 15% to 20% are seen a single time; roughly 27% belongs to the top ten. As to time point: newly diagnosed GD, antithyroid drugs for less than 3 months. PBMCs provided the RNA from which the TCR library was made. Peripheral blood, at approximately 10 milliliters, went into EDTA tubes. V shed 5 bases and J shed 9 bases, with 14 bases lying between them. The CDR3 extends over 13 amino acids. Per the germline V gene, CDR1 is KGHSH and CDR2 is LQKENI. This sample also belongs to another study, concerning T cells in Graves' hyperthyroidism and ophthalmopathy.

The TCR was taken from a man aged 40-55 years with Graves disease. The rearrangement joins TRBV18 to TRBJ2-1, with D perhaps TRBD1 or TRBD2 (5 bases each). The sequencing here drew on peripheral blood mononuclear cells (PBMCs), taken at new diagnosis, from a patient treated with antithyroid drugs. This CDR3 is CASSVRRESEQFF. The CDR3 nucleotides read TGTGCCAGCTCAGTCCGCAGGGAGAGTGAGCAGTTCTTC.